The present entry profiles one T cell receptor beta chain with its context. The sample is drawn from a study of blood T cell repertoires in COVID-19. Trimming at V came to 4 bases and at J to 3 bases, leaving 2 bases not matched to a gene. CDR1 is SEHNR and CDR2 is FQNEAQ in the germline V gene (reference sequence). This CDR3 contains 13 residues. Original processing methods: Reference gene primer amplification in the assay estimated nucleated cell counts. Profiling relied on immunoSEQ multiplex PCR, and the TCRdb table lists in-frame clones only, not all of them. Clone size and V and J calls were adopted from that table, with D and trimming inferred from the DNA. The repertoire has 55,000 to 70,000 clones, 91% of them found once; the top ten carry 2% to 2.5%.

The J gene is TRBJ2-5, the V gene TRBV7-9; 7 positions agree with TRBD1. Sequenced: peripheral blood. This sequence was found in a man aged 55 to 70 with acute or convalescent COVID-19. This CDR3 reads CASSYTGEETQYF. In nucleotides, the CDR3 is TGTGCCAGCAGCTATACAGGGGAAGAGACCCAGTACTTC.